This is a list of T cell receptor beta chains from one sample in a study of technical replicates of blood from a handful of donors. The repertoire was sequenced with immunoSEQ multiplex PCR; TCRdb's copy has only in-frame clones and lacks some. Counted here are tens of thousands of clones, roughly 93% occurring once; the ten biggest clones make up about 0.26%. The material sequenced was T cells isolated from PBMCs. The receptors originated from a human donor in good health. Both conserved end residues are part of each CDR3. The order of the fields is D gene, J gene, V gene, clone size, CDR3 protein, CDR3 DNA. A D gene is named only where the DNA matches it firmly. Clone size is shown for a subset of rows, as once, few, many or a class of expanded clone.

d_call: TRBD2
j_call: TRBJ2-1
v_call: TRBV19
clone_size: -
cdr3_aa: CASSIGGGPAGNNEQFF
cdr3_nt: TGTGCCAGTAGTATCGGGGGGGGCCCAGCGGGAAACAATGAGCAGTTCTTC

d_call: TRBD2
j_call: TRBJ2-1
v_call: TRBV6-1
clone_size: -
cdr3_aa: CASRGLASSYNEQFF
cdr3_nt: TGTGCCAGCAGGGGACTAGCCAGCTCCTACAATGAGCAGTTCTTC

d_call: -
j_call: TRBJ1-1
v_call: TRBV28
clone_size: -
cdr3_aa: CASSLFERTEAFF
cdr3_nt: TGTGCCAGCAGTTTATTCGAGAGGACTGAAGCTTTCTTT

d_call: -
j_call: TRBJ1-6
v_call: TRBV5-4
clone_size: -
cdr3_aa: CASSFSRANSPLHF
cdr3_nt: TGTGCCAGCAGCTTTAGCAGGGCGAATTCACCCCTCCACTTT

d_call: TRBD2
j_call: TRBJ2-7
v_call: TRBV9
clone_size: -
cdr3_aa: CASSVGQTSGYEQYF
cdr3_nt: TGTGCCAGCAGCGTAGGCCAGACTAGCGGCTACGAGCAGTACTTC

d_call: TRBD1
j_call: TRBJ2-2
v_call: TRBV28
clone_size: -
cdr3_aa: CASEGTDLTGELFF
cdr3_nt: TGTGCCAGCGAAGGGACAGACCTCACCGGGGAGCTGTTTTTT

d_call: TRBD1
j_call: TRBJ1-1
v_call: TRBV19
clone_size: -
cdr3_aa: CASSTGTGGIEAFF
cdr3_nt: TGTGCCAGTAGTACCGGGACAGGGGGAATTGAAGCTTTCTTT

d_call: -
j_call: TRBJ1-2
v_call: TRBV10-3
clone_size: -
cdr3_aa: CAIRDLGGISYTF
cdr3_nt: TGTGCCATCAGGGATCTCGGGGGTATCAGCTACACCTTC

d_call: TRBD2
j_call: TRBJ2-1
v_call: TRBV5-1
clone_size: once
cdr3_aa: CASSFGGGSYNEQFF
cdr3_nt: TGCGCCAGCAGCTTCGGGGGGGGCTCCTACAATGAGCAGTTCTTC

d_call: TRBD2
j_call: TRBJ2-5
v_call: TRBV4-1
clone_size: -
cdr3_aa: CASSQARLAGAGETQYF
cdr3_nt: TGCGCCAGCAGCCAGGCTAGACTAGCGGGGGCGGGAGAGACCCAGTACTTC

d_call: -
j_call: TRBJ2-1
v_call: TRBV7-2
clone_size: -
cdr3_aa: CASSLTRRGYEQFF
cdr3_nt: TGTGCCAGCAGCTTAACCCGAAGGGGGTATGAGCAGTTCTTC

d_call: -
j_call: TRBJ2-1
v_call: TRBV7-9
clone_size: -
cdr3_aa: CASSPPPVNEQFF
cdr3_nt: TGTGCCAGCAGCCCCCCTCCGGTAAATGAGCAGTTCTTC

d_call: -
j_call: TRBJ1-5
v_call: TRBV9
clone_size: -
cdr3_aa: CASSVDQGNQPQHF
cdr3_nt: TGTGCCAGCAGCGTAGATCAGGGCAATCAGCCCCAGCATTTT

d_call: -
j_call: TRBJ2-4
v_call: TRBV11-2
clone_size: -
cdr3_aa: CASSLDELVATLAKNIQYF
cdr3_nt: TGTGCCAGCAGCTTAGACGAACTGGTAGCGACCCTAGCCAAAAACATTCAGTACTTC

d_call: TRBD2
j_call: TRBJ2-7
v_call: TRBV7-9
clone_size: -
cdr3_aa: CASSLPSGDLSYEQYF
cdr3_nt: TGTGCCAGCAGCTTACCCAGCGGGGACCTCTCCTACGAGCAGTACTTC

d_call: TRBD1
j_call: TRBJ1-5
v_call: TRBV29-1
clone_size: -
cdr3_aa: CSVEGQGYNQPQHF
cdr3_nt: TGCAGCGTTGAGGGACAGGGGTACAATCAGCCCCAGCATTTT

d_call: -
j_call: TRBJ2-5
v_call: TRBV5-4
clone_size: -
cdr3_aa: CASSLGQGKGETQYF
cdr3_nt: TGTGCCAGCAGCTTGGGGCAGGGCAAGGGAGAGACCCAGTACTTC

d_call: -
j_call: TRBJ2-2
v_call: TRBV7-2
clone_size: -
cdr3_aa: CASSSSVAGELFF
cdr3_nt: TGTGCCAGCAGCTCTAGCGTCGCCGGGGAGCTGTTTTTT

d_call: -
j_call: TRBJ2-4
v_call: TRBV13
clone_size: once
cdr3_aa: CASSLVRQGGSVAKNIQYF
cdr3_nt: TGTGCCAGCAGCTTAGTACGGCAGGGAGGCTCAGTGGCCAAAAACATTCAGTACTTC

d_call: TRBD1
j_call: TRBJ2-7
v_call: TRBV4-1
clone_size: -
cdr3_aa: CASSQEGWDRASYEQYF
cdr3_nt: TGCGCCAGCAGCCAGGAGGGGTGGGACAGGGCATCCTACGAGCAGTACTTC

d_call: TRBD1
j_call: TRBJ1-5
v_call: TRBV25-1
clone_size: -
cdr3_aa: CASRDSDNQPQHF
cdr3_nt: TGTGCCAGTCGGGACAGCGACAATCAGCCCCAGCATTTT

d_call: -
j_call: TRBJ2-7
v_call: TRBV5-8
clone_size: -
cdr3_aa: CASSLRGFEQYF
cdr3_nt: TGTGCCAGCAGCTTGAGGGGGTTCGAGCAGTACTTC

d_call: TRBD1
j_call: TRBJ1-5
v_call: TRBV28
clone_size: -
cdr3_aa: CASSLLRWDRGFRVDQPQHF
cdr3_nt: TGTGCCAGCAGTCTCTTGAGGTGGGACAGGGGCTTTAGGGTGGATCAGCCCCAGCATTTT

d_call: TRBD1
j_call: TRBJ2-7
v_call: TRBV11-2
clone_size: -
cdr3_aa: CASSLVPPDRERSSYEQYF
cdr3_nt: TGTGCCAGCAGCTTAGTACCTCCCGACAGGGAGCGTTCCTCCTACGAGCAGTACTTC

d_call: TRBD2
j_call: TRBJ2-1
v_call: TRBV15
clone_size: -
cdr3_aa: CATSRGTSGYNEQFF
cdr3_nt: TGTGCCACCAGCAGAGGGACTAGCGGGTACAATGAGCAGTTCTTC

d_call: TRBD1
j_call: TRBJ1-5
v_call: TRBV5-8
clone_size: -
cdr3_aa: CASSPRQGLSGQPQHF
cdr3_nt: TGTGCCAGCAGCCCGAGACAGGGGCTCTCGGGTCAGCCCCAGCATTTT

d_call: -
j_call: TRBJ2-7
v_call: TRBV7-6
clone_size: -
cdr3_aa: CASSPGTISYEQYF
cdr3_nt: TGTGCCAGCAGCCCCGGGACAATCTCCTACGAGCAGTACTTC

d_call: -
j_call: TRBJ1-2
v_call: TRBV6-5
clone_size: -
cdr3_aa: CASSSWTEATYGYTF
cdr3_nt: TGTGCCAGCAGTTCCTGGACAGAAGCAACCTATGGCTACACCTTC

d_call: TRBD1
j_call: TRBJ1-1
v_call: TRBV5-1
clone_size: -
cdr3_aa: CASSGDRAGAFF
cdr3_nt: TGCGCCAGCAGCGGGGACAGGGCGGGAGCTTTCTTT

d_call: -
j_call: TRBJ1-5
v_call: TRBV30
clone_size: -
cdr3_aa: CAWQNGQLNQPQHF
cdr3_nt: TGTGCCTGGCAAAATGGGCAGTTGAATCAGCCCCAGCATTTT

d_call: TRBD1
j_call: TRBJ2-2
v_call: TRBV7-8
clone_size: -
cdr3_aa: CASSLGAGGAGTGELFF
cdr3_nt: TGTGCCAGCAGCTTAGGAGCAGGGGGCGCCGGCACCGGGGAGCTGTTTTTT

d_call: -
j_call: TRBJ1-5
v_call: TRBV28
clone_size: -
cdr3_aa: CASWTNSNQPQHF
cdr3_nt: TGTGCCAGCTGGACAAATAGCAATCAGCCCCAGCATTTT

d_call: -
j_call: TRBJ2-3
v_call: TRBV6-5
clone_size: -
cdr3_aa: CASSYSTTGPDTQYF
cdr3_nt: TGTGCCAGCAGTTACTCGACTACGGGCCCAGATACGCAGTATTTT

d_call: -
j_call: TRBJ1-5
v_call: TRBV6-9
clone_size: -
cdr3_aa: CASSPNQPQHF
cdr3_nt: TGTGCCAGCAGCCCGAATCAGCCCCAGCATTTT

d_call: TRBD1
j_call: TRBJ2-7
v_call: TRBV5-1
clone_size: -
cdr3_aa: CASYTGDRVSYEQYF
cdr3_nt: TGCGCCAGCTATACTGGCGACAGGGTATCCTACGAGCAGTACTTC

d_call: -
j_call: TRBJ1-1
v_call: TRBV6-1
clone_size: -
cdr3_aa: CASSLQENTEAFF
cdr3_nt: TGTGCCAGCAGTCTTCAGGAGAACACTGAAGCTTTCTTT

d_call: TRBD1
j_call: TRBJ2-7
v_call: TRBV9
clone_size: -
cdr3_aa: CASSPDGTGDLFRYEQYF
cdr3_nt: TGTGCCAGCAGCCCGGACGGGACAGGGGACCTCTTCAGGTACGAGCAGTACTTC

d_call: -
j_call: TRBJ1-5
v_call: TRBV7-6
clone_size: -
cdr3_aa: CASSGGANQPQHF
cdr3_nt: TGTGCCAGCAGCGGGGGGGCCAATCAGCCCCAGCATTTT

d_call: -
j_call: TRBJ2-3
v_call: TRBV15
clone_size: once
cdr3_aa: CATSRAGDTQYF
cdr3_nt: TGTGCCACCAGCAGAGCCGGGGATACGCAGTATTTT

d_call: TRBD2
j_call: TRBJ2-3
v_call: TRBV5-4
clone_size: once
cdr3_aa: CASSETTSVADTQYF
cdr3_nt: TGTGCCAGCAGCGAAACGACTAGCGTGGCAGATACGCAGTATTTT

d_call: -
j_call: TRBJ1-6
v_call: TRBV4-1
clone_size: -
cdr3_aa: CASSQEGSTPLHF
cdr3_nt: TGCGCCAGCAGCCAAGAGGGGAGTACACCCCTCCACTTT

d_call: TRBD2
j_call: TRBJ2-5
v_call: TRBV9
clone_size: -
cdr3_aa: CASSVGTSGETQYF
cdr3_nt: TGTGCCAGCAGCGTAGGGACTAGCGGGGAGACCCAGTACTTC

d_call: TRBD1
j_call: TRBJ1-1
v_call: TRBV5-4
clone_size: once
cdr3_aa: CATEPRGAEAFF
cdr3_nt: TGTGCCACCGAACCCAGGGGGGCTGAAGCTTTCTTT